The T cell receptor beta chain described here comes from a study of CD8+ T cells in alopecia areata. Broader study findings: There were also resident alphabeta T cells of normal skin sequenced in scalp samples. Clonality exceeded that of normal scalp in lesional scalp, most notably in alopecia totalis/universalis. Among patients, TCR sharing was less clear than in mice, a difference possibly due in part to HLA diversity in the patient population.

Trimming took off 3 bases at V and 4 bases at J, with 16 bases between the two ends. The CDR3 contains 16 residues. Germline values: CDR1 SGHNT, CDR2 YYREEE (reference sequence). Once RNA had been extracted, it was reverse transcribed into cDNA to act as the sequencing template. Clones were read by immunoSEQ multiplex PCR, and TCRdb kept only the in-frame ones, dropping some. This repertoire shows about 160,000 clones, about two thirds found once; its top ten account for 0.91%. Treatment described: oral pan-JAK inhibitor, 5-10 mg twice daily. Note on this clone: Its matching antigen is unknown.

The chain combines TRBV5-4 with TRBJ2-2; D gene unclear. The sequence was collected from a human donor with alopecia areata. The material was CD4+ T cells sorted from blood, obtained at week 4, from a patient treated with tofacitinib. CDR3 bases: TGTGCCAGCAGCTCGAGGACGGGCTGGGGCACCGGGGAGCTGTTTTTT. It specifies CASSSRTGWGTGELFF.